Reported below is one T cell receptor beta chain. Its target is not known. The data belong to a study of OX40 agonist ivuxolimab in advanced cancers. Study as a whole: Partial responses were observed in three patients, of whom one had hepatocellular carcinoma and two had cutaneous melanoma. Study-level findings and limits: Researchers report that CD8+ T cells had, on average, more expanded clones than CD4+.

Assay used: immunoSEQ multiplex PCR; TCRdb lists only in-frame clones, some missing. The sample includes tens of thousands of clones, approximately 85% seen only once; the top ten take less than 4.5%. This sample comprised CD4+ or CD8+ T cells sorted from blood, obtained in a trial of the OX40 agonist ivuxolimab. The TCR comes from an adult with an advanced solid tumor such as melanoma, head and neck, liver or kidney cancer.

CDR3 in amino acids: CASSLSLGPGELFF. The CDR3 DNA reads TGTGCCAGCAGCTTATCTCTGGGCCCCGGGGAGCTGTTTTTT. V usage is TRBV11-2 and J usage is TRBJ2-2; unclear D gene. The V and J ends lost 2 bases and 6 bases respectively, with 10 bases between them. Germline CDR1 is SGHAT and CDR2 is FQNNGV. This CDR3 contains 14 residues. Full variable domain (rest looked up from reference TRBV11-2 and TRBJ2-2): EAGVAQSPRYKIIEKRQSVAFWCNPISGHATLYWYQQILGQGPKLLIQFQNNGVVDDSQLPKDRFSAERLKGVDSTLKIQPAKLEDSAVYLCASSLSLGPGELFFGEGSRLTVL.